The 13 T cell receptor beta chains in this list originate from one sample, sequenced in a study of blood T cell repertoires in COVID-19. The assay was immunoSEQ multiplex PCR, and TCRdb's table has in-frame clones only and misses some. Of about 52,000 clones listed, under 90% are singletons. What was sequenced was peripheral blood. These receptors were obtained from a man older than 75 with active or convalescent COVID-19.

The V call is TRBV4-2, the J call TRBJ1-4; 8 bases map to TRBD1. The CDR3 is made up of 16 amino acids. The germline V gene has CDR1 LGHNA and CDR2 YNFKEQ. J gave up 3 bases and V 3 bases, and 6 bases lay outside the gene matches. The CDR3 protein is CASSQAGGAANEKLFF. Written as DNA, the CDR3 is TGTGCCAGCAGCCAGGCAGGGGGCGCCGCTAATGAAAAACTGTTTTTT.

V and J are TRBV7-2 and TRBJ1-1; a weak D match, TRBD1 (5 bases). The CDR3 totals 13 residues. CDR1 and CDR2 (germline): SGHTA, FQGNSA. V lost 3 bases and J lost 5, with 10 bases in between. CDR3 loop: CASSLGEETEAFF. The CDR3, as DNA: TGTGCCAGCAGCTTGGGGGAGGAGACTGAAGCTTTCTTT.

V usage is TRBV5-1 and J usage is TRBJ2-3; D may be TRBD1 (5 bases). Germline V gives CDR1 SGHRS, CDR2 YFSETQ. Trimming stripped 4 bases from V and 1 base from J, with 13 bases between. This CDR3 contains 15 residues. The CDR3 DNA sequence: TGCGCCAGCAGCCTAGAAGACAGCCGCACAGATACGCAGTATTTT. This translates into CASSLEDSRTDTQYF. Together with reference TRBV5-1 and TRBJ2-3, the CDR3 gives the full variable domain: KAGVTQTPRYLIKTRGQQVTLSCSPISGHRSVSWYQQTPGQGLQFLFEYFSETQRNKGNFPGRFSGRQFSNSRSEMNVSTLELGDSALYLCASSLEDSRTDTQYFGPGTRLTVL.

The CDR3 DNA is TGTGCCTGGAGTGTCCCAGGGGGTAATTCACCCCTCCACTTT. Encoded protein: CAWSVPGGNSPLHF. J is TRBJ1-6 and V is TRBV30, with TRBD1 identical over 7 bases. The J segment lost 6 bases and the V segment lost 0 bases, leaving 2 bases of the junction unmatched. CDR3 size: 14 residues. Germline-derived CDR1 and CDR2 are GTSNPN and SVGIG (reference sequence).

This rearrangement joins TRBV23-1 to TRBJ1-1; TRBD1 matches at 7 bases. TRBV23-1 is assigned to the ORF class and has an uncertain function. V lost 10 bases to trimming and J lost 4 bases; unmatched junction nucleotides: 9. This CDR3 region has 13 residues. The CDR3: CATRGWGRTEAFF. The CDR3 DNA is TGCGCCACCAGGGGGTGGGGGCGCACTGAAGCTTTCTTT.

The genes are TRBV5-6 and TRBJ1-6, with 7 bases identical to TRBD1. J gave up 7 bases and V 0 bases, and 4 bases lay outside the gene matches. There are 15 residues in the CDR3. Per germline, CDR1 SGHDT and CDR2 YYEEEE. CDR3 sequence: CASSLDRGGNSPLHF. The CDR3 DNA reads as TGTGCCAGCAGCTTGGACAGGGGTGGGAATTCACCCCTCCACTTT.

The chain has TRBV5-1 and TRBJ1-2; 8 nucleotides line up with TRBD1. The V and J ends lost 4 bases and 8 bases, in that order; junction bases with no gene match: 10. CDR3 length equals 14 residues. Germline loops: CDR1 SGHRS, CDR2 YFSETQ. The chain's CDR3 is CASSLGQGRRGYTF. In DNA, the CDR3 is TGCGCCAGCAGCCTAGGACAGGGTCGACGAGGCTACACCTTC.

The chain links TRBV13 to TRBJ2-1, with D perhaps TRBD1 (5 bases). The length of the CDR3 is 13 residues. Looked up from germline, CDR1 is PRHDT and CDR2 is FYEKMQ (reference sequence). The V gene lost 4 bases and the J gene lost 6 bases, with 10 bases spanning the gap. The CDR3 loop reads CASSSRQINEQFF. In nucleotides, the CDR3 is TGTGCCAGCAGCTCTCGACAGATCAATGAGCAGTTCTTC.

The table lists this clone with a few counts. The chain couples TRBV21-1 to TRBJ1-1; TRBD1 is the table's D call and was not checked against the DNA. TRBV21-1 is described as a pseudogene. This CDR3 is 13 amino acids long. DNA of the CDR3: TGTGCCAGCAGGGGTACAGCGAACACTGAAGCTTTCTTT. Its protein product is CASRGTANTEAFF.

V gene TRBV5-1 combines with J gene TRBJ2-3; no clear D. CDR1 is SGHRS and CDR2 is YFSETQ in the germline V gene. V lost 5 bases to trimming and J lost 1 base, with 8 bases between them. This CDR3 has 13 residues. This CDR3 reads CASRSRGTDTQYF. The CDR3 DNA is TGCGCCAGCAGGTCCCGAGGCACAGATACGCAGTATTTT. The variable domain in full, with the rest retrieved from reference TRBV5-1 and TRBJ2-3, is KAGVTQTPRYLIKTRGQQVTLSCSPISGHRSVSWYQQTPGQGLQFLFEYFSETQRNKGNFPGRFSGRQFSNSRSEMNVSTLELGDSALYLCASRSRGTDTQYFGPGTRLTVL.

This chain joins TRBV28 and TRBJ2-5; 11 nucleotides agree with TRBD2. Trimming cost V 1 base and J 6 bases; bases outside gene matches: 4. This CDR3 is 15 amino acids long. Germline CDR1 MDHEN, CDR2 SYDVKM. CDR3 nucleotide sequence: TGTGCCAGCAGTTTATCTAGCGGGGGGACTAAGACCCAGTACTTC. Amino acid sequence: CASSLSSGGTKTQYF.

The chain employs TRBV3-1 (or the pseudogene TRBV3-2) and TRBJ2-3, with D unresolved. The germline V gene has CDR1 LGHDT and CDR2 YNNKEL (reference sequence). The CDR3 is made up of 15 amino acids. Trimming pared 4 bases from V and 1 base from J, leaving 12 bases between. Here the CDR3 reads CASSPQSSGTDTQYF. In nucleotides, the CDR3 is TGTGCCAGCAGCCCGCAATCCTCGGGCACAGATACGCAGTATTTT.

The chain employs TRBV4-3 and TRBJ2-3; D might be TRBD2 (5 bases). Trimming shortened V by 3 bases and J by 2 bases, and 9 bases separated the two germline ends. Germline values: CDR1 LGHNA, CDR2 YSLEER. This CDR3 has 14 residues. DNA of the CDR3: TGCGCCAGCAGCCAGGGAGCGGACACAGATACGCAGTATTTT. Its protein is CASSQGADTDTQYF.